This passage covers 12 T cell receptor beta chains from one sample sequenced in a study of T cell repertoires in cytomegalovirus infection. TCRdb re-analysed the reads in MiXCR, keeping a single row per CDR3 protein. This table holds hundreds of thousands of distinct CDR3 sequences, 20% to 25% found once. Sequenced: CD8+ T cells from PBMCs. The receptors shown here come from a human donor in good health (CMV status not recorded). Some clones in this sample may be carry-over from other donors' samples.

This clonotype was counted many times. The chain employs TRBV7-8 and TRBJ2-5, with TRBD1 matching over 7 bases. Germline CDR1 reads SGHVS; CDR2 reads FQNEAQ. The junction had 14 bases not matched to a gene; V was cut back by 5 bases and J by 2 bases. The length of the CDR3 is 17 residues. In DNA form, the CDR3 reads TGTGCCAGCAGCGACCGGACAGGTCCTGGACGACAAGAGACCCAGTACTTC. Translation gives CASSDRTGPGRQETQYF.

The rearrangement links TRBV15 to TRBJ2-7, with a weak D call TRBD2 (5 bases). CDR3 length: 14 amino acids. Trimming pared 3 bases from V and 2 bases from J, leaving 11 bases between. Germline CDR1 LNHNV, CDR2 YYDKDF (reference sequence). The CDR3 coding sequence is TGTGCCACCAGCAGTGGGAGAGGCGCCTACGAGCAGTACTTC. Translated, it gives CATSSGRGAYEQYF.

This clonotype was observed a handful of times. The V call is TRBV2, the J call TRBJ1-2; the D gene is possibly TRBD1 (6 bases). V was shortened by 3 bases and J by 4 bases, with 12 bases between the two germline ends. This CDR3 region has 14 residues. CDR1 is SNHLY, CDR2 FYNNEI, per germline. CDR3 region: CASSEGAARYGYTF. The CDR3 bases are TGTGCCAGCAGTGAGGGGGCGGCCCGCTATGGCTACACCTTC.

The chain recombines TRBV6-1 with TRBJ2-3; D gene uncertain. The CDR3 runs 13 residues. Germline V gene data show CDR1 as MNHNS and CDR2 as SASEGT. The V and J ends lost 7 bases and 1 base respectively, with 9 bases between them. The CDR3 spells CASIGWGTDTQYF. The CDR3, as DNA: TGTGCCAGCATAGGTTGGGGCACAGATACGCAGTATTTT.

The chain links TRBV20-1 to TRBJ2-7, with unresolved D. Germline V gene data show CDR1 as DFQATT and CDR2 as SNEGSKA (reference sequence). Trimming took 4 bases from V and 7 from J, leaving 20 bases between them. CDR3 length: 14 amino acids. CDR3 nucleotides: TGCAGTGCTACTAGAAGCTGGGATTATAGAGAGCAGTACTTC. This encodes CSATRSWDYREQYF.

J is TRBJ1-2 and V is TRBV13, with TRBD1 identical over 9 bases. CDR1 is PRHDT and CDR2 is FYEKMQ in the germline V gene (reference sequence). This CDR3 comprises 15 residues. The V gene end was trimmed by 5 bases and the J gene end by 2 bases; junction bases not matched to a gene: 6. DNA of the CDR3: TGTGCCAGCAGCACCCGGGACAGGGAAAACTATGGCTACACCTTC. Its protein product is CASSTRDRENYGYTF.

This clonotype was detected many times. The chain employs TRBV27 and TRBJ2-1; a possible D gene is TRBD2 (6 bases). The CDR3 is made up of 14 amino acids. CDR1 is MNHEY and CDR2 is SMNVEV in the germline V gene (reference sequence). V gave up 3 bases and J gave up 3 bases, with 9 bases separating them. The CDR3 reads CASSFGGNYNEQFF. In nucleotides, the CDR3 is TGTGCCAGCAGTTTCGGCGGGAACTACAATGAGCAGTTCTTC.

The V and J genes are TRBV7-6 and TRBJ1-5; possibly TRBD1 for D (6 bases). V was pared by 4 bases and J by 4 bases, with 14 bases between. CDR3 size: 15 residues. Germline V gives CDR1 SGHVS, CDR2 FNYEAQ. CDR3 sequence reads: CASSSDWTANQPQHF. DNA of the CDR3: TGTGCCAGCAGCTCGGATTGGACAGCTAATCAGCCCCAGCATTTT.

This clonotype was seen a handful of times. V usage is TRBV29-1 and J usage is TRBJ1-1, with 9 nucleotides matching TRBD1. The CDR3 has 13 residues. Losses at the gene ends were 8 bases for V and 0 bases for J; bases not matched to a gene: 4. Germline V gives CDR1 SQVTM, CDR2 ANQGSEA. CDR3 amino acids: CSIWTGVNTEAFF. In DNA form, the CDR3 reads TGCAGCATTTGGACAGGGGTGAACACTGAAGCTTTCTTT.

The chain links TRBV6-2 or TRBV6-3 to TRBJ1-5; TRBD1 matches at 11 bases. In germline, CDR1 is MNHEY, CDR2 SVGEGT. J lost 4 bases, V lost 0 bases, and 5 bases had no gene match. The CDR3 totals 17 residues. The CDR3 nucleotides are TGTGCCAGCAGTTACTCTCCGGGACAGGGGGTGAATCAGCCCCAGCATTTT. Its protein is CASSYSPGQGVNQPQHF.

This clonotype was detected many times. This sequence joins TRBV7-6 and TRBJ2-2, with 7 positions matching TRBD1. CDR1 is SGHVS, CDR2 FNYEAQ, per germline. The trim removed 1 base at V and 1 base at J, leaving 6 bases unmatched. CDR3 size: 17 residues. The CDR3 is CASSLGGGTENTGELFF. The DNA of the CDR3 is TGTGCCAGCAGCTTAGGGGGTGGGACAGAGAACACCGGGGAGCTGTTTTTT. The entire variable domain, with the rest obtained from reference TRBV7-6 and TRBJ2-2, is as follows: GAGVSQSPRYKVTKRGQDVALRCDPISGHVSLYWYRQALGQGPEFLTYFNYEAQQDKSGLPNDRFSAERPEGSISTLTIQRTEQRDSAMYRCASSLGGGTENTGELFFGEGSRLTVL.

This clonotype came up many times. This chain links TRBV7-9 with TRBJ1-2; TRBD1 agrees at 7 bases. CDR3 size: 18 residues. Per the germline V gene, CDR1 is SEHNR and CDR2 is FQNEAQ (reference sequence). J gave up 1 base and V 0 bases, and 11 bases lay outside the gene matches. CDR3 sequence reads: CASSLALIHGQVNYGYTF. In nucleotides, the CDR3 is TGTGCCAGCAGCTTAGCGCTAATCCACGGACAGGTTAACTATGGCTACACCTTC.